This entry lists 13 T cell receptor beta chains sequenced from one sample in a study of shared clonotypes between healthy human individuals. Data came from immunoSEQ multiplex PCR; TCRdb stores just in-frame clones and leaves some out. The data show 550,000 to 850,000 clones, around 77% seen once. Sequencing was done on a sample of memory CD4+ T cells sorted from blood. The subset: CD45RA-negative fraction. The receptors here all came from a young woman in good health.

This clone was picked up a small number of times. The chain is built from TRBV11-2 and TRBJ2-7; D may be TRBD2 (6 bases). The CDR3 covers 15 residues. The V gene lost 2 bases and the J gene lost 0 bases, with 11 bases spanning the gap. The germline V gene encodes CDR1 SGHAT and CDR2 FQNNGV. The CDR3 protein is CASSLRRGSSYEQYF. The CDR3 DNA reads TGTGCCAGCAGCTTAAGACGGGGGTCCTCCTACGAGCAGTACTTC.

The chain couples TRBV28 to TRBJ2-6, with D possibly TRBD2 on 6 matching bases. The V and J ends lost 5 bases and 1 base respectively, with 21 bases between them. CDR3 length equals 19 residues. Germline V gene sequence: CDR1 MDHEN, CDR2 SYDVKM. For the CDR3, the DNA is TGTGCCAGCAGTGGGACCGGGACCGCCGGGGGTTCTGGGGCCAACGTCCTGACTTTC. Translation gives CASSGTGTAGGSGANVLTF.

The rearrangement joins TRBV27 to TRBJ1-5, with D possibly TRBD1 on 6 matching bases. CDR3 length: 15 residues. V gave up 6 bases and J gave up 4 bases, with 16 bases separating them. The germline V gene encodes CDR1 MNHEY and CDR2 SMNVEV (reference sequence). For the CDR3, the DNA is TGTGCCAGCAGCAAACAGGGTCAGGGGAATCAGCCCCAGCATTTT. Encoded protein: CASSKQGQGNQPQHF.

The chain recombines TRBV5-1 with TRBJ2-1; TRBD2 matches 14 bases. Unmatched junction bases numbered 7, after V lost 3 bases and J lost 8 bases. Germline V gene lookup returns CDR1 SGHRS and CDR2 YFSETQ. The CDR3 is 16 amino acids. CDR3 sequence reads: CASSWPGTSGRHEQFF. The CDR3 DNA is TGCGCCAGCAGCTGGCCCGGGACTAGCGGGAGACATGAGCAGTTCTTC.

As to this clone: A far larger clone is only one base removed, so a read error is likely. The sample carries other DNA sequences with the same CDR3. V and J are TRBV30 and TRBJ1-2; D not resolved. The V end was cut by 3 bases, the J end by 8 bases, with 16 bases between. The germline V gene encodes CDR1 GTSNPN and CDR2 SVGIG (reference sequence). This CDR3 is 13 amino acids long. CDR3 DNA sequence: TGTGCCTGGAGCGTCGGAGTGGGTAGGGGCTACACCTTC. Protein product: CAWSVGVGRGYTF.

The chain links TRBV6-4 to TRBJ2-6; D is uncertain. The CDR3 contains 14 residues. In germline, CDR1 is MRHNA, CDR2 SNTAGT. V shed 3 bases and J shed 2 bases, with 5 bases lying between them. CDR3 protein: CASSEQAGANVLTF. The CDR3 DNA is TGTGCCAGCAGTGAACAAGCTGGGGCCAACGTCCTGACTTTC.

A single count supports this clone. The chain joins TRBV6-1 to TRBJ2-7; TRBD2 agrees at 7 bases. Germline CDR1 reads MNHNS; CDR2 reads SASEGT. Trimming cost V 8 bases and J 3 bases; bases outside gene matches: 13. This CDR3 has 15 residues. CDR3 coding DNA: TGTGCCAGCTTTAACCTAGCCCCGGGGGGCTACGAGCAGTACTTC. Amino acids: CASFNLAPGGYEQYF.

The chain uses TRBV28 and TRBJ2-3, with 10 bases fitting TRBD2. V lost 9 bases and J lost 5; bases outside the gene matches: 8. The CDR3 runs to 14 residues. Germline V lookup: CDR1 MDHEN, CDR2 SYDVKM. CDR3 in DNA: TGTGCCAGTAGAGCGGGAGGGCCTATAGATACGCAGTATTTT. Residues: CASRAGGPIDTQYF.

The CDR3 DNA follows: TGCGCCAGCAGCCCAGGACTAGCGTTCCAAGAGACCCAGTACTTC. Its translation is CASSPGLAFQETQYF. This chain joins TRBV5-1 and TRBJ2-5; 9 nucleotides agree with TRBD2. The germline gives CDR1 SGHRS, CDR2 YFSETQ. The CDR3 is made up of 15 amino acids. Losses at the gene ends were 4 bases for V and 1 base for J; bases not matched to a gene: 5.

On this clone itself: A much larger clone sits a single nucleotide away, making a read error possible. The V and J genes are TRBV7-2 and TRBJ2-2; a weak D match, TRBD2 (5 bases). V lost 0 bases to trimming and J lost 4 bases, with 6 bases between them. This CDR3 region has 14 residues. Germline assignment: CDR1 SGHTA and CDR2 FQGNSA. Here the CDR3 reads CASSLAGATGELFF. The CDR3 bases are TGTGCCAGCAGCTTAGCGGGAGCCACCGGGGAGCTGTTTTTT.

This clone was seen only a few times. The chain joins TRBV2 to TRBJ2-1, with unresolved D. CDR3 length equals 13 residues. Deletions cut 10 bases from V and 3 bases from J, with 13 bases between. Germline loops: CDR1 SNHLY, CDR2 FYNNEI. The CDR3 sequence is CATNRQGYNEQFF. CDR3 DNA sequence: TGTGCCACTAACAGACAAGGCTACAATGAGCAGTTCTTC.

For this clone: This specimen includes other DNA sequences encoding the same CDR3. The V and J genes are TRBV28 and TRBJ2-7; D may be TRBD1 (6 bases). The CDR3 spans 13 residues. The germline V gene has CDR1 MDHEN and CDR2 SYDVKM. V lost 3 bases to trimming and J lost 4 bases, with 10 bases between them. The CDR3 sequence: CASSLGRGYEQYF. The CDR3 DNA reads as TGTGCCAGCAGTTTGGGCAGGGGATACGAGCAGTACTTC.

The V call is TRBV6-1, the J call TRBJ2-7, with 9 bases matching TRBD2. CDR1 and CDR2 from the germline V gene are MNHNS and SASEGT. The V and J ends lost 4 bases and 3 bases, in that order; junction bases with no gene match: 4. CDR3 size: 14 residues. This CDR3 reads CASSAAGGLYEQYF. The CDR3 coding sequence is TGTGCCAGCAGTGCGGCGGGAGGGCTCTACGAGCAGTACTTC.